The subject of this entry is one TCR beta chain. What it binds is unknown. The data originate from a study of Ad26.COV2.S vaccination and SARS-CoV-2 variants. CDR1 SGHTA and CDR2 FQGNSA come from the germline V gene. The CDR3 is 17 residues long. The germline V and J ends were trimmed by 1 base and 4 bases, with 19 bases remaining between them. Study outcomes and limitations: It was vaccine recipients, not placebo recipients, who had the higher spike-specific TCR breadth.

Sequenced by immunoSEQ multiplex PCR; TCRdb stores in-frame clones only, minus some. The sample includes approximately 280,000 clones, 70% to 90% seen only once; the top ten take 3% to 4%. Documented treatment: some 19 received Ad26.COV2.S at low or high dose, single or two shots; a few received placebo; per-sample allocation not given. Day 63 after the first vaccine or placebo injection was the time point for sampling. This clonotype was sampled from a person aged 18-65 years who received the Ad26.COV2.S COVID-19 vaccine or a placebo. The V gene is TRBV7-2, the J gene TRBJ1-1; D might be TRBD1 (6 bases). Material: peripheral blood, obtained in a trial of Ad26.COV2.S vaccine versus placebo. The CDR3 loop reads CASSLVGGHPGGTEAFF. The CDR3 bases are TGTGCCAGCAGCTTAGTAGGGGGACACCCGGGCGGCACTGAAGCTTTCTTT.